This TCR beta chain was documented in a study of beta chain features in type 1 diabetes. Study-wide findings and caveats: More deletions and fewer insertions at VDJ junctions were seen in type 1 diabetes patients. Type 1 diabetes patients had moderately but significantly shorter TCRB CDR3s in all four CD4+ subsets.

This clone was counted a few times. No antigen is known for it. The V and J ends lost 4 bases and 2 bases respectively, with 12 bases between them. Germline CDR1 is SGHNT and CDR2 is YYREEE (reference sequence). The CDR3 length is 14 residues. The whole isolated RNA underwent reverse transcription, so sequencing captured expressed TCRB transcripts. Assay used: immunoSEQ multiplex PCR; TCRdb lists only in-frame clones, some missing. The sample has approximately 730,000 clones, around an eighth seen once. This clonotype was obtained from a man between 18 and 35 years old with type 1 diabetes. This chain links TRBV5-4 with TRBJ1-2; the D is unclear. Sequences were obtained from naive CD4+ T cells from blood. CDR3 nucleotide sequence: TGTGCCAGCAGCGTTGATCCCGCCAACTATGGCTACACCTTC. It is translated as CASSVDPANYGYTF.